This T cell receptor beta chain was captured by sequencing in a study of blood T cells in healthy people across ages. Study outcomes and limitations: It was not possible, with unsorted PBMCs, to conclusively compare naive and antigen-experienced cells.

Using a J-beta primer mix together with a sample-barcoded 5' primer, a second PCR was run for about 6 to 12 cycles. Unique molecular identifiers of 12 random nucleotides labeled each cDNA. MiXCR, run by TCRdb on the 5' RACE reads, gives a single entry per CDR3 protein. The table includes around 2 million distinct CDR3 sequences, approximately 39% detected once. As regards this clonotype: Its antigen is not known.

Germline V CDR1 and CDR2: SGHRS, YFSETQ. CDR3 length equals 14 residues. V lost 6 bases to trimming and J lost 4 bases, with 16 bases between them. The sample was blood. The chain links TRBV5-1 to TRBJ1-2, with D unclear. The TCR comes from a human donor in good health. The CDR3 region is CASNFGGNGYGYTF. As DNA, the CDR3 is TGCGCCAGCAATTTTGGAGGGAATGGCTATGGCTACACCTTC.